The clone carrying this TCR beta chain is medium-sized within its sample. What it recognizes is unknown. It was at 37°C and for under 7 days that the mixed lymphocyte reaction cells were cocultured. This entry comes from a study of siplizumab effects on memory and regulatory T cells. TCRdb's copy holds only in-frame clones and misses some; the assay was immunoSEQ multiplex PCR. Of 6,500 to 7,500 clones in the sample, about a third are singletons; the top ten hold approximately 15%. CDR3 size: 14 residues. Per the germline V gene, CDR1 is LNHDA and CDR2 is SQIVND (reference sequence). Trimming cost V 9 bases and J 8 bases; bases outside gene matches: 12.

This sequence joins TRBV19 and TRBJ2-1; 8 bases agree with TRBD1. The clonotype was recovered from a human donor in good health; the cells came from an allogeneic mixed lymphocyte reaction. The sequencing input was CFSE-low (dividing) CD8+ T cells sorted from an allogeneic mixed lymphocyte reaction. The CDR3 protein is CARGQGVLIDEQFF. The DNA of the CDR3 is TGTGCCAGAGGACAGGGCGTTTTAATCGATGAGCAGTTCTTC.